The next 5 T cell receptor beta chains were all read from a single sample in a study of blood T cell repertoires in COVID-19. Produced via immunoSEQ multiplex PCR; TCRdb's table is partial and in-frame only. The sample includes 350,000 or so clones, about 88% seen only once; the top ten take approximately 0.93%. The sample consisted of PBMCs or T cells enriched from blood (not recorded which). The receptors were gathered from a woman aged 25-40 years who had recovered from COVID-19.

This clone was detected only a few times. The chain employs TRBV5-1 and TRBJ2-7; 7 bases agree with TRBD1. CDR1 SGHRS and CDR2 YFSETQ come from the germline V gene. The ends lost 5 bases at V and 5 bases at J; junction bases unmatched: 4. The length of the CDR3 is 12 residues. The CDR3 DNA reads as TGCGCCAGCAGGGACAGGCGTGACGAGCAGTACTTC. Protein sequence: CASRDRRDEQYF.

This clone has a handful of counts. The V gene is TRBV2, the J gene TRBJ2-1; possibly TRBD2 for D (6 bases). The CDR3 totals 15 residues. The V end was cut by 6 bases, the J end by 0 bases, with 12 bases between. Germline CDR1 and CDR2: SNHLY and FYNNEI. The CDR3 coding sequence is TGTGCCAGCAGGCCGGGACTTCACTCCTACAATGAGCAGTTCTTC. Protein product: CASRPGLHSYNEQFF.

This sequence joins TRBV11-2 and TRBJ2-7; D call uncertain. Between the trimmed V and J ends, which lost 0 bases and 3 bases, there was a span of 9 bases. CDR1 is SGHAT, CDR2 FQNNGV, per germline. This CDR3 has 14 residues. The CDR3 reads CASSLDYADYEQYF. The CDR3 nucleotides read TGTGCCAGCAGCTTAGATTACGCGGACTACGAGCAGTACTTC.

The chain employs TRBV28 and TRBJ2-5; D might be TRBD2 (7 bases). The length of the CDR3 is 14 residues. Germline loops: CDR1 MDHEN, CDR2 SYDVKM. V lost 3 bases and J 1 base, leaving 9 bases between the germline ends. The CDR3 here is CASSLGGLQETQYF. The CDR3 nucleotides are TGTGCCAGCAGTTTGGGGGGGCTCCAAGAGACCCAGTACTTC.

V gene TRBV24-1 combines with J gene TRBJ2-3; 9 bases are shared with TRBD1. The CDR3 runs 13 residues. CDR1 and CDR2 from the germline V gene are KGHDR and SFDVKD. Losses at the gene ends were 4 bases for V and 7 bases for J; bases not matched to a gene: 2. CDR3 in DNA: TGTGCCACCAGTGACGGACAGGGGTATACGCAGTATTTT. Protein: CATSDGQGYTQYF.